This passage covers 2 T cell receptor beta chains from one sample sequenced in a study of T cell responses to AZD1222 COVID-19 vaccine. The protocol was immunoSEQ multiplex PCR, while the TCRdb copy is restricted to in-frame clones and leaves out a portion. The sample includes over 150,000 clones, approximately 92% seen only once; the top ten take about 1%. Sequenced material: peripheral blood, taken 28 days after the second dose of the MenACWY control vaccine. These receptors all come from an adult who received the MenACWY meningococcal vaccine as a control.

The chain employs TRBV27 and TRBJ1-2, with 10 bases identical to TRBD1. The CDR3 is made up of 13 amino acids. J lost 7 bases, V lost 5 bases, and 4 bases had no gene match. CDR1 is MNHEY and CDR2 is SMNVEV in the germline V gene (reference sequence). The CDR3, as DNA: TGTGCCAGCAGTCCCCGGACAGGGGGTGGCTACACCTTC. Translating it yields CASSPRTGGGYTF.

The rearrangement links TRBV2 to TRBJ1-1; D gene ambiguous. With 6 bases removed from V and 0 bases from J, the gap between germline ends came to 8 bases. Germline-derived CDR1 and CDR2 are SNHLY and FYNNEI. CDR3 size: 13 residues. The CDR3 nucleotides read TGTGCCAGCAGGCCGGAGATGAACACTGAAGCTTTCTTT. It codes for CASRPEMNTEAFF.